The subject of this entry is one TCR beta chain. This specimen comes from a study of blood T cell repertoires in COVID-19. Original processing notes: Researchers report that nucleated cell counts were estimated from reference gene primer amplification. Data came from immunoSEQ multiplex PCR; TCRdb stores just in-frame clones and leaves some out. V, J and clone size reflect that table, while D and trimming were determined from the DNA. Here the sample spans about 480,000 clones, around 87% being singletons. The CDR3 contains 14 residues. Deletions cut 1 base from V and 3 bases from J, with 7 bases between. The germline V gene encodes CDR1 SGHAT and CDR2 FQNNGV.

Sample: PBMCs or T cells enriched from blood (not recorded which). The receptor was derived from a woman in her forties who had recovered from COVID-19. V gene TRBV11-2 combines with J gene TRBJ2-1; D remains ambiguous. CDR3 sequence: CASSLVAHYNEQFF. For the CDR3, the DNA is TGTGCCAGCAGCTTAGTAGCCCACTACAATGAGCAGTTCTTC.